This T cell receptor (beta chain) was found in a study of blood T cell repertoires in COVID-19. For the study at large: The study counted Cohort 3 donors as recovered given two negative PCRs, clearance, or symptom resolution. Donors in the United States, Italy and Spain gave samples during acute or convalescent COVID-19.

Here immunoSEQ multiplex PCR was the method, and the copy in TCRdb shows in-frame clones only, minus some. This sample has a few hundred thousand clones; around 90% occur once, and the top ten carry 2% to 2.5%. Participant-given clinical history determined each cohort assignment. CDR1 LNHDA and CDR2 SQIVND come from the germline V gene (reference sequence). The ends lost 5 bases at V and 1 base at J; junction bases unmatched: 4. The CDR3 extends over 14 amino acids. The sample consisted of PBMCs or T cells enriched from blood (not recorded which). The sequence came from a woman in her sixties in a cohort exposed to, infected with or recovered from COVID-19 (not recorded which). The V call is TRBV19, the J call TRBJ2-7, with 8 positions matching TRBD2. CDR3 bases: TGTGCCAGTAGTTTACTAGCGGATTCCTACGAGCAGTACTTC. This sequence encodes CASSLLADSYEQYF.